This passage covers 22 T cell receptor beta chains from one sample sequenced in a study of blood T cell repertoires in COVID-19 (dated by TCRdb to 2019 to 2021). The method was the immunoSEQ multiplex PCR assay. As stored in TCRdb, this immuneACCESS dataset retains in-frame rearrangements with V and J assigned. A fraction of the clones does not appear; measured against another copy, unresolved V genes explain less than half of the discrepancy, and the remainder lacks a known reason. This sample has under 200,000 clones in its table, and 65% to 85% of those were observed once. The ten largest clonotypes hold approximately 2.4% of the sample. The sequenced sample was peripheral blood. The receptors here all came from a human donor with acute or convalescent COVID-19. The donor label of this sample is uncertain.

This clone has a single count. This rearrangement joins TRBV5-4 to TRBJ2-7, with 8 bases fitting TRBD2. Germline-derived CDR1 and CDR2 are SGHNT and YYREEE (reference sequence). The V and J ends lost 5 bases and 6 bases, in that order; junction bases with no gene match: 10. This CDR3 contains 14 residues. The CDR3 spells CASSEGLGPLEQYF. CDR3 bases: TGTGCCAGCAGTGAGGGACTAGGGCCCCTCGAGCAGTACTTC.

The rearrangement links TRBV19 to TRBJ2-2, with 9 bases identical to TRBD1. The CDR3 has 15 amino acids. J was trimmed by 5 bases and V by 5 bases; bases with no gene match: 6. Germline-derived CDR1 and CDR2 are LNHDA and SQIVND (reference sequence). The CDR3 reads CASSLWTGATGELFF. Written as DNA, the CDR3 is TGTGCCAGTAGTCTTTGGACAGGGGCTACCGGGGAGCTGTTTTTT.

V is TRBV9 and J is TRBJ2-7; 10 nucleotides agree with TRBD1. The CDR3 spans 13 residues. CDR1 SGDLS and CDR2 YYNGEE come from the germline V gene. J was trimmed by 4 bases and V by 6 bases; bases with no gene match: 4. The CDR3 loop is CASNSGQGYEQYF. The CDR3 nucleotides are TGTGCCAGCAATTCGGGACAGGGGTACGAGCAGTACTTC.

CDR3 bases: TGCGCCAGCAGCTTGGAGGGACAGGAATTCTACGAGCAGTACTTC. Amino acid sequence: CASSLEGQEFYEQYF. The V call is TRBV5-1, the J call TRBJ2-7; 8 nucleotides line up with TRBD1. The germline gives CDR1 SGHRS, CDR2 YFSETQ. The V and J ends lost 0 bases and 3 bases, in that order; junction bases with no gene match: 5. The CDR3 extends over 15 amino acids.

V gene TRBV20-1 combines with J gene TRBJ2-7; 11 bases are shared with TRBD2. The CDR3 has 11 residues. Trimming took 2 bases from V and 13 from J; bases not matched to a gene: 4. The V gene's germline CDR1 is DFQATT and CDR2 SNEGSKA (reference sequence). CDR3 sequence reads: CSARLAGGLYF. The CDR3 DNA sequence: TGCAGTGCTAGATTAGCGGGGGGGCTCTACTTC.

This chain joins TRBV7-9 and TRBJ2-7; a weak D match, TRBD1 (6 bases). The CDR3 length is 13 residues. Germline CDR1 is SEHNR and CDR2 is FQNEAQ (reference sequence). The germline V and J ends were trimmed by 5 bases and 6 bases, with 14 bases remaining between them. Here the CDR3 reads CASSPWQGPEQYF. CDR3 nucleotide sequence: TGTGCCAGCAGCCCTTGGCAGGGGCCCGAGCAGTACTTC.

This clone was counted between two and nine times. The V call is TRBV5-5, the J call TRBJ1-5; D is undetermined. Trimming stripped 3 bases from V and 1 base from J, with 8 bases between. The CDR3 is made up of 14 amino acids. The germline CDR1 and CDR2 sequences are SGHKS and YYEKEE (reference sequence). DNA for the CDR3: TGTGCCAGCAGCTCCTATAGAAGCAATCAGCCCCAGCATTTT. Its translation is CASSSYRSNQPQHF.

This chain connects TRBV7-2 to TRBJ2-3, with a possible D match to TRBD2 (7 bases). This CDR3 has 16 residues. V dropped 5 bases and J dropped 4 bases, with 19 bases sitting between them. From germline, CDR1 is SGHTA and CDR2 FQGNSA. The CDR3: CASSLLGGRGADTQYF. CDR3 sequence (DNA): TGTGCCAGCAGCCTTCTAGGGGGGAGGGGAGCAGATACGCAGTATTTT.

This chain links TRBV5-4 with TRBJ1-6; 7 bases are a match to TRBD1. The length of the CDR3 is 15 residues. The trim removed 0 bases at V and 8 bases at J, leaving 5 bases unmatched. Germline V gene lookup returns CDR1 SGHNT and CDR2 YYREEE (reference sequence). CDR3 in DNA: TGTGCCAGCAGCTTGGGCAGGGGGTACGATTCACCCCTCCACTTT. This translates into CASSLGRGYDSPLHF.

The chain is built from TRBV9 and TRBJ1-1; D possibly corresponds to TRBD1 (5 bases). The CDR3 spans 15 residues. The V end was cut by 0 bases, the J end by 5 bases, with 14 bases between. Germline V CDR1 and CDR2: SGDLS, YYNGEE. The DNA for the CDR3 is TGTGCCAGCAGCGTAGGAGCGTTGGGGGGAACTGAAGCTTTCTTT. This codes for CASSVGALGGTEAFF.

The V and J genes are TRBV19 and TRBJ2-2; D not resolved. The germline V and J ends were trimmed by 4 bases and 1 base, with 10 bases remaining between them. The V gene's germline CDR1 is LNHDA and CDR2 SQIVND (reference sequence). The CDR3 length is 15 residues. The DNA of the CDR3 is TGTGCCAGTAGTAGCCGGGTTTTGAACACCGGGGAGCTGTTTTTT. It yields the protein CASSSRVLNTGELFF.

This clone was observed a single time. V gene TRBV10-3 combines with J gene TRBJ2-7, with D perhaps matching TRBD2 (5 bases). Trimming cost V 1 base and J 0 bases, with 7 bases left between them. CDR1 ENHRY and CDR2 SYGVKD come from the germline V gene. The CDR3 consists of 14 residues. The CDR3 nucleotides read TGTGCCATCAGTGAGTTGGGAGTCTCCTACGAGCAGTACTTC. Encoded protein: CAISELGVSYEQYF.

This clone appeared a few times. This rearrangement joins TRBV27 to TRBJ2-1; D possibly corresponds to TRBD2 (5 bases). The CDR3 sequence is 12 residues long. V was cut by 7 bases and J by 4 bases, with 8 bases left in between. The V gene's germline CDR1 is MNHEY and CDR2 SMNVEV (reference sequence). CDR3 DNA: TGTGCCAGCATGGACTGGTACAATGAGCAGTTCTTC. Protein product: CASMDWYNEQFF.

This clone was counted at least ten times. This chain joins TRBV5-4 and TRBJ2-3, with TRBD1 matching over 10 bases. The trim removed 4 bases at V and 5 bases at J, leaving 7 bases unmatched. The CDR3 is 15 amino acids. The germline V gene has CDR1 SGHNT and CDR2 YYREEE (reference sequence). CDR3 DNA sequence: TGTGCCAGCAGCCGGCAAGGGACAGGGGAAGATACGCAGTATTTT. Its translation: CASSRQGTGEDTQYF.

V and J are TRBV7-9 and TRBJ1-6, with a weak D call TRBD1 (5 bases). This CDR3 has 17 residues. Germline CDR1 is SEHNR and CDR2 is FQNEAQ (reference sequence). The V end lost 5 bases, the J end lost 4 bases, and 18 bases lay between the germline ends. The CDR3 protein is CASSPTDQGIYNSPLHF. In DNA, the CDR3 is TGTGCCAGCAGCCCTACGGACCAGGGCATATATAATTCACCCCTCCACTTT.

As regards this clone: Other nucleotide sequences in the sample specify the same CDR3. The J gene is TRBJ2-5, the V gene TRBV5-1, with 9 bases identical to TRBD2. The length of the CDR3 is 16 residues. Trimming cost V 0 bases and J 2 bases; bases outside gene matches: 5. The germline CDR1 and CDR2 sequences are SGHRS and YFSETQ. The CDR3 loop is CASSLASGGPQETQYF. The CDR3 DNA reads TGCGCCAGCAGCTTGGCCAGCGGGGGGCCTCAAGAGACCCAGTACTTC. Full variable domain (outside the CDR3, taken from reference TRBV5-1 and TRBJ2-5): KAGVTQTPRYLIKTRGQQVTLSCSPISGHRSVSWYQQTPGQGLQFLFEYFSETQRNKGNFPGRFSGRQFSNSRSEMNVSTLELGDSALYLCASSLASGGPQETQYFGPGTRLLVL.

The chain couples TRBV4-1 to TRBJ2-1; possible D gene TRBD2, 5 bases. Trimming took off 0 bases at V and 8 bases at J, with 23 bases between the two ends. Germline CDR1 and CDR2: MGHRA and YSYEKL. The CDR3 has 18 residues. The CDR3 DNA follows: TGCGCCAGCAGCCAAGATATGGAGGCGGCCGGAGGTCGGGATGAGCAGTTCTTC. This codes for CASSQDMEAAGGRDEQFF.

The chain has TRBV4-1 and TRBJ2-2, with 11 bases identical to TRBD2. Germline V gene data show CDR1 as MGHRA and CDR2 as YSYEKL. This CDR3 has 16 residues. Trimming removed 2 bases from V and 6 bases from J; junction bases left unmatched: 5. This CDR3 is CASSQFIAGGPGELFF. CDR3 in DNA: TGCGCCAGCAGCCAATTTATAGCGGGGGGGCCCGGGGAGCTGTTTTTT.

The chain recombines TRBV19 with TRBJ1-5; weak D call: TRBD1 (5 bases). Germline V gene data show CDR1 as LNHDA and CDR2 as SQIVND (reference sequence). The CDR3 is 15 amino acids. The germline V and J ends were trimmed by 7 bases and 2 bases, with 15 bases remaining between them. Here the CDR3 DNA reads TGTGCCAGTACTTGGGGGGAGCTCGGCAATCAGCCCCAGCATTTT. Protein product: CASTWGELGNQPQHF.

This sequence joins TRBV5-5 and TRBJ2-3, with TRBD2 identical over 8 bases. Losses at the gene ends were 6 bases for V and 4 bases for J; bases not matched to a gene: 4. This CDR3 has 13 amino acids. In germline, CDR1 is SGHKS, CDR2 YYEKEE (reference sequence). CDR3 in amino acids: CASKRGGSDTQYF. For the CDR3, the DNA is TGTGCCAGCAAACGGGGGGGATCAGATACGCAGTATTTT.

CDR3 amino acids: CASSMDLAGAYDTQYF. CDR3 bases: TGTGCCAGTAGTATGGATCTAGCGGGAGCTTACGACACCCAGTACTTC. The chain joins TRBV19 to TRBJ2-5; the match to TRBD2 covers 10 bases. Germline V CDR1 and CDR2: LNHDA, SQIVND (reference sequence). Trimming removed 3 bases from V and 8 bases from J; junction bases left unmatched: 12. The CDR3 is 16 amino acids. Together with reference TRBV19 and TRBJ2-5, the CDR3 gives the full variable domain: DGGITQSPKYLFRKEGQNVTLSCEQNLNHDAMYWYRQDPGQGLRLIYYSQIVNDFQKGDIAEGYSVSREKKESFPLTVTSAQKNPTAFYLCASSMDLAGAYDTQYFGPGTRLLVL.

In its sample, this clone was seen a few times. The chain joins TRBV7-9 to TRBJ1-4, with D possibly matching TRBD1 (6 bases). V gave up 6 bases and J gave up 3 bases, with 11 bases separating them. The CDR3 runs 14 residues. Germline lookup yields CDR1 SEHNR and CDR2 FQNEAQ (reference sequence). The CDR3 protein is CASSRTASNEKLFF. CDR3 nucleotide sequence: TGTGCCAGCAGTAGGACAGCCTCTAATGAAAAACTGTTTTTT. Together with reference TRBV7-9 and TRBJ1-4, the CDR3 gives the full variable domain: DTGVSQNPRHKITKRGQNVTFRCDPISEHNRLYWYRQTLGQGPEFLTYFQNEAQLEKSRLLSDRFSAERPKGSFSTLEIQRTEQGDSAMYLCASSRTASNEKLFFGSGTQLSVL.